This entry features one TCR beta chain sequence. Survey-level immunoSEQ sequencing profiled the TCR beta repertoire. Clones were sequenced by immunoSEQ multiplex PCR, and TCRdb holds only the in-frame ones, with some missing. The data hold under 90,000 clones, with 93% observed a single time. The CDR3 has 12 amino acids. CDR1 is MDHEN, CDR2 SYDVKM, per germline. The V end lost 3 bases, the J end lost 4 bases, and 7 bases lay between the germline ends. The material sequenced was PBMCs. The sequence was obtained from a man between 35 and 55 years old with rheumatoid arthritis. The chain employs TRBV28 and TRBJ2-7; D possibly corresponds to TRBD2 (5 bases). The CDR3 DNA sequence: TGTGCCAGCAGTTTGGGGAGATACGAGCAGTACTTC. Protein: CASSLGRYEQYF.